The sequence of this T cell receptor beta chain was determined in a study of CD8+CD57+ T cells in acquired aplastic anemia. Study context: Sorted CD4+ plus CD8+ cells gave DNA averaging 3.2 ug.

Genomic DNA served as template for TCR beta VDJ and CDR3 profiling. TCRdb re-analysed the reads in MiXCR, keeping a single row per CDR3 protein. Of some 170,000 distinct CDR3 sequences in the sample, under 55% were seen once. In germline, CDR1 is SGHRS, CDR2 YFSETQ. Trimming cost V 2 bases and J 5 bases, with 13 bases left between them. This CDR3 contains 14 residues. Whoever was chosen for sequencing had shown CD8+CD57+ cell expansion by flow cytometry. No therapy was given to patients before blood sampling. This clonotype was counted many times. The source is a human donor with aplastic anemia. The chain has TRBV5-1 and TRBJ2-5, with D hard to call. Sequencing input: sorted CD4+, CD8+, or CD8+CD57+ T cells (not recorded which) from PBMCs. The CDR3 region is CASSFQQDWETQYF. The CDR3 DNA reads as TGCGCCAGCAGCTTCCAGCAGGATTGGGAGACCCAGTACTTC. Full variable domain (outside the CDR3, taken from reference TRBV5-1 and TRBJ2-5): KAGVTQTPRYLIKTRGQQVTLSCSPISGHRSVSWYQQTPGQGLQFLFEYFSETQRNKGNFPGRFSGRQFSNSRSEMNVSTLELGDSALYLCASSFQQDWETQYFGPGTRLLVL.